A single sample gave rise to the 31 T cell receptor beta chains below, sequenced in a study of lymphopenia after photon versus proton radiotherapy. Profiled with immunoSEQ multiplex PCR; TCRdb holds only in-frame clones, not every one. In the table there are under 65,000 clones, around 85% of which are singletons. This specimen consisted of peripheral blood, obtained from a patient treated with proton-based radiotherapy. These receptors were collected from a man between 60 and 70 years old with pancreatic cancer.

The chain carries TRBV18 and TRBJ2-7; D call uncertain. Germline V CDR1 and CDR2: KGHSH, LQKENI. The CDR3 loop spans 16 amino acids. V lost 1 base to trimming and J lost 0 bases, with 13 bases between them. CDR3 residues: CASSPQLPSSSYEQYF. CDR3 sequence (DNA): TGTGCCAGCTCACCACAACTCCCTTCCAGCTCCTACGAGCAGTACTTC.

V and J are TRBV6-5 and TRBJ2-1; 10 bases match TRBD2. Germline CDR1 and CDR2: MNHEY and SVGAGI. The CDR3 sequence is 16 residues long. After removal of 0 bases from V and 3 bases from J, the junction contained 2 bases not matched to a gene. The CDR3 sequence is CASSYSGTSVYNEQFF. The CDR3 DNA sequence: TGTGCCAGCAGTTACTCGGGGACTAGCGTCTACAATGAGCAGTTCTTC.

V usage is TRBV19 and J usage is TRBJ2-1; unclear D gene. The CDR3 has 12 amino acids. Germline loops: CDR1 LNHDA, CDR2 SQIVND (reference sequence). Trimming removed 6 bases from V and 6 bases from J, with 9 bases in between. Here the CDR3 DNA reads TGTGCCAGTAGGGGCCCATTCAATGAGCAGTTCTTC. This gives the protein CASRGPFNEQFF.

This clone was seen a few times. The CDR3 sequence: CASSPSTGSRSGANVLTF. DNA for the CDR3: TGTGCCAGCTCACCCTCGACAGGGTCCCGATCTGGGGCCAACGTCCTGACTTTC. The chain couples TRBV18 to TRBJ2-6; 7 bases are shared with TRBD1. V lost 3 bases to trimming and J lost 1 base; unmatched junction nucleotides: 9. The CDR3 has 18 residues. Germline CDR1 is KGHSH and CDR2 is LQKENI.

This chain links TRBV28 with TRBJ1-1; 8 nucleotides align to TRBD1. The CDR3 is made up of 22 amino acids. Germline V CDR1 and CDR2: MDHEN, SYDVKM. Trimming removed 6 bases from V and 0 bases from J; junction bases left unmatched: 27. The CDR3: CASRAKIRQGFFPSNMNTEAFF. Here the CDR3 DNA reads TGTGCCAGCAGAGCTAAGATCAGACAGGGGTTTTTTCCTTCGAACATGAACACTGAAGCTTTCTTT. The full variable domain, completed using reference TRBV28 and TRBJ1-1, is DVKVTQSSRYLVKRTGEKVFLECVQDMDHENMFWYRQDPGLGLRLIYFSYDVKMKEKGDIPEGYSVSREKKERFSLILESASTNQTSMYLCASRAKIRQGFFPSNMNTEAFFGQGTRLTVV.

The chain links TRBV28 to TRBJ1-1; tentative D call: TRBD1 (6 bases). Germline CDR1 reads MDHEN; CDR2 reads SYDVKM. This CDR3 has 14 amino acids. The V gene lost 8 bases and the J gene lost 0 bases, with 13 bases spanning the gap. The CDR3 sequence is CASHLTGMNTEAFF. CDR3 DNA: TGTGCCAGCCACCTTACAGGGATGAACACTGAAGCTTTCTTT.

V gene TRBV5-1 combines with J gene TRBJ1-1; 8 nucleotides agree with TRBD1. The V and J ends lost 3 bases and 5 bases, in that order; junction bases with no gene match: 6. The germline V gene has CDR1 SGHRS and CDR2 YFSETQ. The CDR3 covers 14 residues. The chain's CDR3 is CASSSTTGGTEAFF. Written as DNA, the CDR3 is TGCGCCAGCAGCTCGACTACAGGGGGAACTGAAGCTTTCTTT.

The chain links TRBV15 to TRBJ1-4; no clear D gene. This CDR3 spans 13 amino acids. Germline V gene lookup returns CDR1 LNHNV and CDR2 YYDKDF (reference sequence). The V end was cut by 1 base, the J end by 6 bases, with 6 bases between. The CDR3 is CATSRGRDEKLFF. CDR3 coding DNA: TGTGCCACCAGCAGAGGGCGGGATGAAAAACTGTTTTTT.

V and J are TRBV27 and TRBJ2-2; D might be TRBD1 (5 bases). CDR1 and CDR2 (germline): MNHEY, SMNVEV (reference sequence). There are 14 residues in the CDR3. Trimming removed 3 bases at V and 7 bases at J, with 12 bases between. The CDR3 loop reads CASSLSRGNGELFF. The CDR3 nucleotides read TGTGCCAGCAGTTTGAGTAGGGGCAACGGGGAGCTGTTTTTT.

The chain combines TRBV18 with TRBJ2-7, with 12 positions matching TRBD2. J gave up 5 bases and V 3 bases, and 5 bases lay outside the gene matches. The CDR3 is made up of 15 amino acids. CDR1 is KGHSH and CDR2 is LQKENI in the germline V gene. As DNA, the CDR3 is TGTGCCAGCTCACCCTCGACTAGCGGGAGTCACGAGCAGTACTTC. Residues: CASSPSTSGSHEQYF.

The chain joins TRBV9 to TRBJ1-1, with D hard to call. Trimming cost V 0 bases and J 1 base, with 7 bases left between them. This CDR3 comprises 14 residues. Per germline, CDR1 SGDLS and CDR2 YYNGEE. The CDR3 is CASSVAPENTEAFF. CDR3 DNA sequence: TGTGCCAGCAGCGTAGCGCCCGAGAACACTGAAGCTTTCTTT.

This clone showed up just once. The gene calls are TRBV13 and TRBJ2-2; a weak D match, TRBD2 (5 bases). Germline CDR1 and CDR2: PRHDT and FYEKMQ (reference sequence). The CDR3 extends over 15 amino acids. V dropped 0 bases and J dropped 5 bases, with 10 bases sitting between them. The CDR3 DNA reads TGTGCCAGCAGCTTAGGTTCTAGCCGTACCGGGGAGCTGTTTTTT. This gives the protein CASSLGSSRTGELFF.

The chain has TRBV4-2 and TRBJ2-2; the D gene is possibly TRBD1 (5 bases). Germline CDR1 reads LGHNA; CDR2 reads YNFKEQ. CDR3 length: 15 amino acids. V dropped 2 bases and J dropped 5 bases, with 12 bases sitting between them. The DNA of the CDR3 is TGTGCCAGCAGCCAACCGACAGTTTTAACCGGGGAGCTGTTTTTT. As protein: CASSQPTVLTGELFF.

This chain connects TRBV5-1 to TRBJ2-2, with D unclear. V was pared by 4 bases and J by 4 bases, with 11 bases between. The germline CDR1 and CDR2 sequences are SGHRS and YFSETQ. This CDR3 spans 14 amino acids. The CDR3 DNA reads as TGCGCCAGCAGCACCGACGGTGCCACCGGGGAGCTGTTTTTT. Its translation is CASSTDGATGELFF.

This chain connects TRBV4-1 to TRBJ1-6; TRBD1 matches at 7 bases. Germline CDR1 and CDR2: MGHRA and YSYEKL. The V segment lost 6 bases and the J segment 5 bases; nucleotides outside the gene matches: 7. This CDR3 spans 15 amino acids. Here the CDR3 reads CASSHPRGNNSPLHF. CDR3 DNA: TGCGCCAGCAGTCACCCCAGGGGGAATAATTCACCCCTCCACTTT.

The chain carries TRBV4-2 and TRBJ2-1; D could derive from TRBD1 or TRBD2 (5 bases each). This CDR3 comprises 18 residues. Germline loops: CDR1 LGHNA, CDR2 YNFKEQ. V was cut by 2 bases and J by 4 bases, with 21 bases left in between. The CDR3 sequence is CASSQKPGTAALYNEQFF. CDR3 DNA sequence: TGTGCCAGCAGCCAAAAACCTGGGACCGCCGCGCTTTACAATGAGCAGTTCTTC.

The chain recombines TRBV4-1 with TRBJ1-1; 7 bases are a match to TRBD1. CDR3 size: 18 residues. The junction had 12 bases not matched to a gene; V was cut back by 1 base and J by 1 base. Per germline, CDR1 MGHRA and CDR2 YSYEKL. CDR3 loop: CASSQGFDRADRNTEAFF. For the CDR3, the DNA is TGCGCCAGCAGCCAAGGTTTCGACAGGGCGGATCGGAACACTGAAGCTTTCTTT.

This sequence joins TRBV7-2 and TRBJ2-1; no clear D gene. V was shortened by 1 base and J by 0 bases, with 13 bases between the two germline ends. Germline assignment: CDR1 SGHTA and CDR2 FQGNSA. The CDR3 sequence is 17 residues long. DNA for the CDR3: TGTGCCAGCAGCTTAGTGGGTAGTCCCAGCTCCTACAATGAGCAGTTCTTC. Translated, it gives CASSLVGSPSSYNEQFF. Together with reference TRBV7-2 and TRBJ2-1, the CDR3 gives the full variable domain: GAGVSQSPSNKVTEKGKDVELRCDPISGHTALYWYRQSLGQGLEFLIYFQGNSAPDKSGLPSDRFSAERTGGSVSTLTIQRTQQEDSAVYLCASSLVGSPSSYNEQFFGPGTRLTVL.

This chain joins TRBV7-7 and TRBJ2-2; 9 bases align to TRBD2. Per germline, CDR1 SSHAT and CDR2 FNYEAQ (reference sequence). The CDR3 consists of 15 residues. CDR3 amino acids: CASGPSGVNTGELFF. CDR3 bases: TGTGCTAGCGGGCCTAGCGGGGTGAACACCGGGGAGCTGTTTTTT. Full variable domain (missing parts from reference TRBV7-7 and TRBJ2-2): GAGVSQSPRYKVTKRGQDVTLRCDPISSHATLYWYQQALGQGPEFLTYFNYEAQPDKSGLPSDRFSAERPEGSISTLTIQRTEQRDSAMYRCASGPSGVNTGELFFGEGSRLTVL.

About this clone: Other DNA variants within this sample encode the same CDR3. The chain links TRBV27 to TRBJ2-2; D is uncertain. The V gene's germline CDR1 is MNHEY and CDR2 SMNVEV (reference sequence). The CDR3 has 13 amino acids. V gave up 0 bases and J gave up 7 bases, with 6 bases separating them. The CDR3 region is CASSLSRVGELFF. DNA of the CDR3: TGTGCCAGCAGTTTATCCCGGGTCGGGGAGCTGTTTTTT.

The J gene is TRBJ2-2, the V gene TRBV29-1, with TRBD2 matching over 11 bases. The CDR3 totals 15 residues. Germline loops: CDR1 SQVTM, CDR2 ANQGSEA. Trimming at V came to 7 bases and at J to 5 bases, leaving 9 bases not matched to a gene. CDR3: CSAGGTSGVTGELFF. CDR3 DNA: TGCAGCGCCGGCGGGACTAGCGGTGTGACCGGGGAGCTGTTTTTT.

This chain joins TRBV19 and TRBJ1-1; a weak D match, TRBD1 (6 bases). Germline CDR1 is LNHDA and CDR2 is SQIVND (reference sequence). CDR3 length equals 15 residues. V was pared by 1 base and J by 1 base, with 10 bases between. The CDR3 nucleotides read TGTGCCAGTAGTATAGCGTCGGGACAGAACACTGAAGCTTTCTTT. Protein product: CASSIASGQNTEAFF.

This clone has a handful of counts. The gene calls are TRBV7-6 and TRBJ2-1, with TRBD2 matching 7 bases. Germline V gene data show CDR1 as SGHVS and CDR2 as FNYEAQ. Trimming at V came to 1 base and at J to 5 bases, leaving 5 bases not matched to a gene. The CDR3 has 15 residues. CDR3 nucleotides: TGTGCCAGCAGCTTAGGGGGAGGGCCCGACAATGAGCAGTTCTTC. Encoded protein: CASSLGGGPDNEQFF. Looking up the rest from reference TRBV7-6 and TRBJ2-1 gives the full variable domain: GAGVSQSPRYKVTKRGQDVALRCDPISGHVSLYWYRQALGQGPEFLTYFNYEAQQDKSGLPNDRFSAERPEGSISTLTIQRTEQRDSAMYRCASSLGGGPDNEQFFGPGTRLTVL.

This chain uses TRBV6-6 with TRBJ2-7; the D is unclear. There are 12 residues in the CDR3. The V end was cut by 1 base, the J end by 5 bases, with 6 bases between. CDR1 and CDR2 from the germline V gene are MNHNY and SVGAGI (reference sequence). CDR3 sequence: CASSYYGDEQYF. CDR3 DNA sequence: TGTGCCAGCAGTTACTACGGAGACGAGCAGTACTTC.

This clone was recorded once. Written as DNA, the CDR3 is TGTGCCAGCTCACCATCTCCAGATACGCAGTATTTT. This encodes CASSPSPDTQYF. The V and J genes are TRBV18 and TRBJ2-3; D remains ambiguous. Trimming stripped 2 bases from V and 4 bases from J, with 4 bases between. This CDR3 is built from 12 residues. CDR1 and CDR2 from the germline V gene are KGHSH and LQKENI.

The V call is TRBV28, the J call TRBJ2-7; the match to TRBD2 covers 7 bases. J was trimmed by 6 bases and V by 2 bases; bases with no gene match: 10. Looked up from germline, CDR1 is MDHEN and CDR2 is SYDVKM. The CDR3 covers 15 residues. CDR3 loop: CASSLPGRLTSEQYF. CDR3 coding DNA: TGTGCCAGCAGTTTACCCGGGAGGTTGACGTCCGAGCAGTACTTC.

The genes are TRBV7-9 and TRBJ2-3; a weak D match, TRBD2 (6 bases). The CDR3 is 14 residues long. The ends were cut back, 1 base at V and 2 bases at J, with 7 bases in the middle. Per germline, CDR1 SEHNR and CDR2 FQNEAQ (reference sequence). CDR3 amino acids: CASSLGRATDTQYF. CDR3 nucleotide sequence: TGTGCCAGCAGCTTAGGGAGGGCCACAGATACGCAGTATTTT.

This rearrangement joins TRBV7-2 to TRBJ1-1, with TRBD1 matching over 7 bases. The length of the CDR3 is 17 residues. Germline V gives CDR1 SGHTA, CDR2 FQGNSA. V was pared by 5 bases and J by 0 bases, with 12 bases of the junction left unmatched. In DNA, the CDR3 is TGTGCCAGCAGCCCGGGCCCCAGGGGGGGCATGAACACTGAAGCTTTCTTT. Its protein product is CASSPGPRGGMNTEAFF. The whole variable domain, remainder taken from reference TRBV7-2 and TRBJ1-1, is GAGVSQSPSNKVTEKGKDVELRCDPISGHTALYWYRQSLGQGLEFLIYFQGNSAPDKSGLPSDRFSAERTGGSVSTLTIQRTQQEDSAVYLCASSPGPRGGMNTEAFFGQGTRLTVV.

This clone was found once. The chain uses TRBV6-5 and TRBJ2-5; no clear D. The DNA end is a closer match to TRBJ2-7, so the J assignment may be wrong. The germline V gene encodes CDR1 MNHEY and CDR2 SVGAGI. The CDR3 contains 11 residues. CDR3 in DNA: TGTGCCAGCAGCCGCTCGTCCGAGCAGTACTTC. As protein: CASSRSSEQYF.

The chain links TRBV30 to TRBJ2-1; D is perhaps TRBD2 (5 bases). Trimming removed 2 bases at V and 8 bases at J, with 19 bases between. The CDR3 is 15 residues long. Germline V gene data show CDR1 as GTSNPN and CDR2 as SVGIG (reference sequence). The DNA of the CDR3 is TGTGCCTGGAGTTTAAAGGAGCTCCTCGGGGATGAGCAGTTCTTC. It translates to CAWSLKELLGDEQFF.

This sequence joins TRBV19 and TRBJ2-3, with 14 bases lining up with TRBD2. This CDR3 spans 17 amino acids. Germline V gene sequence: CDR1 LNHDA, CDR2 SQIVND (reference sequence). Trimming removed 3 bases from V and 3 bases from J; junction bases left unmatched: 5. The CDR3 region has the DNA TGTGCCAGTAGTATCGGGGGACTAGCGGGAGTGACAGATACGCAGTATTTT. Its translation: CASSIGGLAGVTDTQYF.